What follows is one TCR beta chain and its context. Its target is unknown. The data are from a study of OX40 agonist ivuxolimab in advanced cancers. Background on the study: Hepatocellular carcinoma, melanoma, renal cell or head and neck cancer affected the dose-escalation patients.

Study findings and constraints: It was not determined which antigens were specifically recognized by the peripheral T cells that had undergone clonal expansion. In the 0.1 to 3.0 mg/kg range, CD4+ and CD8+ blood T cells had expanded clonally by week 6.

Germline V CDR1 and CDR2: MDHEN, SYDVKM. The V segment lost 7 bases and the J segment 4 bases; nucleotides outside the gene matches: 9. This CDR3 has 15 amino acids. The table came from immunoSEQ multiplex PCR; TCRdb's copy has only in-frame clones and leaves some out. The sample lists roughly 58,000 clones; over 85% were seen once. The sequence came from an adult with an advanced solid tumor such as melanoma, head and neck, liver or kidney cancer. V and J are TRBV28 and TRBJ2-1; 8 positions agree with TRBD2. Sequenced here: CD4+ or CD8+ T cells sorted from blood, sampled in a trial of the OX40 agonist ivuxolimab. The CDR3 region is CASNPGKREYNEQFF. For the CDR3, the DNA is TGTGCCAGCAACCCGGGGAAGCGGGAGTACAATGAGCAGTTCTTC.